This T cell receptor (beta chain) comes out of a study of T-cell memory formation after mild COVID-19. TCRdb re-analysed the 5' RACE reads in MiXCR, keeping a single row per CDR3 protein. The sample includes 350,000 to 400,000 distinct CDR3 sequences, under 25% of them seen just once. CDR3 length: 16 amino acids. V was pared by 5 bases and J by 9 bases, with 16 bases of the junction left unmatched. Germline CDR1 is MNHEY and CDR2 is SVGEGT. A remark on this clonotype: Antigen specificity is unknown.

Findings of the study overall: Some clones that responded were present in memory (sampled pre-infection), which suggests cross-reactive memory joined.

Sequencing was performed on PBMCs or a T cell subset sorted from them (not recorded which). The TCR comes from an adult woman who had mild COVID-19 (a few samples of this study predate the infection). Cell type and time point are not known. This sequence joins TRBV6-2 or TRBV6-3 and TRBJ2-3; 8 bases are shared with TRBD2. This CDR3 reads CASSRQGAAGVETQYF. CDR3 nucleotide sequence: TGTGCCAGCAGTCGCCAAGGGGCAGCGGGAGTAGAAACGCAGTATTTT.